Below are 32 T cell receptor beta chains sequenced from a single sample in a study of cytomegalovirus exposure and HLA in healthy donors. The PCR employed 60 Vbeta primers together with 13 Jbeta primers. Using immunoSEQ multiplex PCR, the repertoire was profiled, and TCRdb retains in-frame clones only, with some absent. The data contain tens of thousands of clones, approximately 87% of them singletons. Sequencing was performed on PBMCs. Source of these receptors: a boy under 18 in good health and CMV-seronegative.

J is TRBJ2-3 and V is TRBV18; D may be TRBD1 (6 bases). The germline V gene encodes CDR1 KGHSH and CDR2 LQKENI. The V end lost 4 bases, the J end lost 2 bases, and 16 bases lay between the germline ends. CDR3 length: 16 amino acids. For the CDR3, the DNA is TGTGCCAGCTCACTCCGGGACATAGTAATCACAGATACGCAGTATTTT. Residues: CASSLRDIVITDTQYF.

The count of this clone is one. V gene TRBV19 combines with J gene TRBJ2-1, with 10 bases fitting TRBD1. Trimming cost V 5 bases and J 8 bases; bases outside gene matches: 3. The CDR3 consists of 13 residues. The germline V gene encodes CDR1 LNHDA and CDR2 SQIVND (reference sequence). CDR3 region: CASSSTGGDEQFF. As DNA, the CDR3 is TGTGCCAGTAGTTCGACAGGGGGCGATGAGCAGTTCTTC.

V usage is TRBV6-5 and J usage is TRBJ2-5; possible D gene TRBD1, 6 bases. The J call is doubtful: the DNA matches TRBJ2-7 better. CDR3 length equals 13 residues. Germline CDR1 reads MNHEY; CDR2 reads SVGAGI. CDR3 DNA sequence: TGTGCCAGCAGTCCTACAGGGTTCTACGAGCAGTACTTC. Protein sequence: CASSPTGFYEQYF.

The sample holds one count of this clone. CDR3 region: CASSLRTENTEAFF. In DNA, the CDR3 is TGCGCCAGCAGCTTAAGGACAGAGAACACTGAAGCTTTCTTT. The chain recombines TRBV5-1 with TRBJ1-1, with a weak D call TRBD1 (6 bases). The CDR3 has 14 amino acids. V shed 2 bases and J shed 1 base, with 9 bases lying between them. The germline V gene encodes CDR1 SGHRS and CDR2 YFSETQ.

The table lists this clone with a count of one. The chain has TRBV7-6 and TRBJ2-7; D is perhaps TRBD1 (6 bases). Deletions cut 5 bases from V and 3 bases from J, with 14 bases between. CDR3 length equals 14 residues. The germline CDR1 and CDR2 sequences are SGHVS and FNYEAQ. The CDR3: CASSQRQESYEQYF. The CDR3, as DNA: TGTGCCAGCAGCCAGCGACAGGAGAGCTACGAGCAGTACTTC.

This chain joins TRBV6-1 and TRBJ1-6; D gene uncertain. The V and J ends lost 3 bases and 10 bases respectively, with 13 bases between them. Germline CDR1 reads MNHNS; CDR2 reads SASEGT. CDR3 length: 14 amino acids. The CDR3 reads CASSEADGFSPLHF. CDR3 nucleotides: TGTGCCAGCAGTGAGGCGGATGGTTTCTCACCCCTCCACTTT.

This clone has a handful of counts. CDR3: CAISSLAGGPDEQYF. CDR3 coding DNA: TGTGCCATCAGCTCATTAGCGGGAGGGCCTGACGAGCAGTACTTC. The chain uses TRBV10-3 and TRBJ2-7, with 11 bases aligning to TRBD2. From germline, CDR1 is ENHRY and CDR2 SYGVKD. The CDR3 runs 15 residues. The V and J ends lost 6 bases and 5 bases, in that order; junction bases with no gene match: 9.

The chain couples TRBV7-8 to TRBJ2-7; 10 bases line up with TRBD2. This CDR3 contains 15 residues. The ends lost 5 bases at V and 4 bases at J; junction bases unmatched: 8. Germline V gene lookup returns CDR1 SGHVS and CDR2 FQNEAQ. As DNA, the CDR3 is TGTGCCAGCAGCCGAGCGGGAGGGTACCAATACGAGCAGTACTTC. Translation: CASSRAGGYQYEQYF.

The chain has TRBV18 and TRBJ2-5, with D possibly being TRBD2 (6 bases). This CDR3 has 13 residues. V lost 4 bases and J 3 bases, leaving 9 bases between the germline ends. The germline V gene has CDR1 KGHSH and CDR2 LQKENI. The chain's CDR3 is CASSLGEEETQYF. In DNA form, the CDR3 reads TGTGCCAGCTCACTCGGGGAGGAAGAGACCCAGTACTTC.

The chain recombines TRBV7-9 with TRBJ1-2, with no clear D. Germline V gene lookup returns CDR1 SEHNR and CDR2 FQNEAQ (reference sequence). Trimming pared 5 bases from V and 0 bases from J, leaving 19 bases between. The CDR3 is 17 residues long. CDR3 in amino acids: CASSPRGSRNSNYGYTF. For the CDR3, the DNA is TGTGCCAGCAGCCCCCGGGGTTCCAGGAACTCTAACTATGGCTACACCTTC.

The V call is TRBV7-2, the J call TRBJ2-5; D is perhaps TRBD1 (6 bases). The germline gives CDR1 SGHTA, CDR2 FQGNSA. V dropped 0 bases and J dropped 5 bases, with 13 bases sitting between them. This CDR3 has 15 amino acids. DNA of the CDR3: TGTGCCAGCAGCTTAGCAGGCAGTAGGGGGGAGACCCAGTACTTC. Its translation: CASSLAGSRGETQYF.

The rearrangement uses TRBV28 and TRBJ1-5; 7 bases align to TRBD1. There are 16 residues in the CDR3. The germline gives CDR1 MDHEN, CDR2 SYDVKM. V shed 5 bases, J shed 6 bases, and the junction held 13 bases outside the gene matches. The CDR3 region is CASSLNRGWFGQPQHF. The CDR3 nucleotides read TGTGCCAGCAGTCTAAACAGGGGTTGGTTTGGTCAGCCCCAGCATTTT.

The chain employs TRBV7-8 and TRBJ1-1; D gene ambiguous. Between the trimmed V and J ends, which lost 1 base and 0 bases, there was a span of 9 bases. Germline loops: CDR1 SGHVS, CDR2 FQNEAQ. The CDR3 extends over 15 amino acids. Here the CDR3 DNA reads TGTGCCAGCAGCTTAGTGGGCAGTCTGAACACTGAAGCTTTCTTT. Translated, it gives CASSLVGSLNTEAFF.

V is TRBV30 and J is TRBJ2-7; no firm D call. Germline CDR1 and CDR2: GTSNPN and SVGIG (reference sequence). Trimming removed 6 bases at V and 0 bases at J, with 9 bases between. CDR3 length: 12 residues. CDR3 residues: CACLLDSYEQYF. CDR3 sequence (DNA): TGTGCCTGTCTCCTAGACTCCTACGAGCAGTACTTC.

The chain links TRBV29-1 to TRBJ2-1; 10 bases agree with TRBD1. V was clipped by 5 bases and J by 7 bases; unmatched bases: 5. The CDR3 extends over 13 amino acids. Germline V gene sequence: CDR1 SQVTM, CDR2 ANQGSEA. CDR3 DNA: TGCAGCGTTAAGACAGGGGGCTGGAATGAGCAGTTCTTC. This encodes CSVKTGGWNEQFF.

In this sample, this clone turned up once. The genes are TRBV7-8 and TRBJ2-3; possibly TRBD2 for D (5 bases). Trimming shortened V by 5 bases and J by 6 bases, and 15 bases separated the two germline ends. The CDR3 is 14 amino acids. Germline CDR1 is SGHVS and CDR2 is FQNEAQ. The CDR3 DNA reads as TGTGCCAGCAGCCGCTCTGGACGGAGGGATACGCAGTATTTT. Its protein product is CASSRSGRRDTQYF.

The rearrangement joins TRBV4-2 to TRBJ2-1; 7 nucleotides align to TRBD1. The V segment lost 5 bases and the J segment 2 bases; nucleotides outside the gene matches: 6. The CDR3 length is 15 residues. Germline loops: CDR1 LGHNA, CDR2 YNFKEQ. CDR3 region: CASSNRDRTYNEQFF. The CDR3 nucleotides are TGTGCCAGCAGCAACCGGGACAGAACCTACAATGAGCAGTTCTTC.

The gene calls are TRBV18 and TRBJ1-5, with D perhaps matching TRBD1 (5 bases). The CDR3 extends over 16 amino acids. From germline, CDR1 is KGHSH and CDR2 LQKENI. V dropped 5 bases and J dropped 5 bases, with 19 bases sitting between them. The CDR3 DNA reads as TGTGCCAGCTCAAAGGGTACAGGAGCTCCGGATCAGCCCCAGCATTTT. Protein sequence: CASSKGTGAPDQPQHF.

The gene calls are TRBV19 and TRBJ1-6; maybe TRBD1 (5 bases). V was pared by 0 bases and J by 3 bases, with 15 bases between. Per the germline V gene, CDR1 is LNHDA and CDR2 is SQIVND (reference sequence). This CDR3 is built from 18 residues. CDR3 DNA: TGTGCCAGTAGTATAGATTTCGTGTCAACAGGCTATAATTCACCCCTCCACTTT. This codes for CASSIDFVSTGYNSPLHF.

The chain links TRBV27 to TRBJ2-7; 8 nucleotides align to TRBD1. This CDR3 is 14 amino acids long. Trimming cost V 4 bases and J 4 bases; bases outside gene matches: 6. Germline assignment: CDR1 MNHEY and CDR2 SMNVEV (reference sequence). The CDR3 here is CASSSGQAPYEQYF. The CDR3 nucleotides are TGTGCCAGCAGTTCGGGACAGGCTCCTTACGAGCAGTACTTC.

CDR3 sequence reads: CASSLGAWGLTF. CDR3 coding DNA: TGTGCCAGCAGCTTGGGGGCGTGGGGGCTAACCTTC. The chain couples TRBV5-6 to TRBJ1-2; a possible D gene is TRBD1 (6 bases). V lost 0 bases and J 14 bases, leaving 14 bases between the germline ends. The CDR3 covers 12 residues. The V gene's germline CDR1 is SGHDT and CDR2 YYEEEE.

This sequence joins TRBV5-6 and TRBJ2-1, with D unresolved. This CDR3 region has 11 residues. Germline V gene lookup returns CDR1 SGHDT and CDR2 YYEEEE. Trimming left V 4 bases short and J 6 bases short, with 5 bases between. DNA for the CDR3: TGTGCCAGCAGCCTCAGCAATGAGCAGTTCTTC. This codes for CASSLSNEQFF.

This chain joins TRBV7-6 and TRBJ2-3, with TRBD2 matching over 7 bases. The CDR3 runs to 12 residues. V was clipped by 5 bases and J by 8 bases; unmatched bases: 4. Germline V gene data show CDR1 as SGHVS and CDR2 as FNYEAQ. CDR3 coding DNA: TGTGCCAGCAGCACACTAGCGAGTACGCAGTATTTT. This sequence encodes CASSTLASTQYF.

The chain recombines TRBV4-1 with TRBJ1-6, with 7 bases matching TRBD1. V was clipped by 2 bases and J by 6 bases; unmatched bases: 7. This CDR3 region has 16 residues. Per the germline V gene, CDR1 is MGHRA and CDR2 is YSYEKL. DNA for the CDR3: TGCGCCAGCAGCCAATTTGTCAGACAGGGTAATTCACCCCTCCACTTT. Amino acids: CASSQFVRQGNSPLHF.

V is TRBV5-4 and J is TRBJ2-1; the match to TRBD1 covers 8 bases. The germline V gene has CDR1 SGHNT and CDR2 YYREEE (reference sequence). With V trimmed by 4 bases and J by 6 bases, 12 bases remained unmatched. The CDR3 runs to 16 residues. Here the CDR3 reads CASSTSYRGVGNEQFF. Written as DNA, the CDR3 is TGTGCCAGCAGCACATCATACAGGGGGGTTGGCAATGAGCAGTTCTTC.

The rearrangement uses TRBV6-1 and TRBJ1-2; no clear D. With 8 bases removed from V and 0 bases from J, the gap between germline ends came to 10 bases. This CDR3 is 13 amino acids long. The germline V gene encodes CDR1 MNHNS and CDR2 SASEGT. The CDR3 is CASFESSNYGYTF. The CDR3 bases are TGTGCCAGCTTTGAGTCATCTAACTATGGCTACACCTTC.

The rearrangement joins TRBV18 to TRBJ1-6, with 7 bases aligning to TRBD1. This CDR3 has 16 residues. Unmatched junction bases numbered 7, after V lost 2 bases and J lost 6 bases. From germline, CDR1 is KGHSH and CDR2 LQKENI. CDR3 loop: CASSPAGQIGNSPLHF. DNA of the CDR3: TGTGCCAGCTCACCAGCGGGACAGATAGGTAATTCACCCCTCCACTTT.

This chain uses TRBV7-2 with TRBJ2-5; D is uncertain. This CDR3 contains 15 residues. Germline V lookup: CDR1 SGHTA, CDR2 FQGNSA. Trimming left V 0 bases short and J 5 bases short, with 13 bases between. The CDR3 protein is CASSLAPRLGETQYF. The CDR3 region has the DNA TGTGCCAGCAGCTTAGCGCCACGACTCGGGGAGACCCAGTACTTC.

The chain links TRBV7-8 to TRBJ2-7; 7 positions match TRBD1. Germline V gives CDR1 SGHVS, CDR2 FQNEAQ. The CDR3 is 17 amino acids. V was clipped by 5 bases and J by 3 bases; unmatched bases: 16. The CDR3 reads CASSPRTGFVGIYEQYF. The CDR3 DNA is TGTGCCAGCAGCCCGAGGACAGGCTTCGTCGGTATCTACGAGCAGTACTTC.

V and J are TRBV7-3 and TRBJ2-3; 7 nucleotides line up with TRBD1. Trimming removed 3 bases from V and 2 bases from J; junction bases left unmatched: 8. CDR3 length: 16 amino acids. CDR1 and CDR2 (germline): SGHTA, FQGTGA. The CDR3 nucleotides are TGTGCCAGCAGCTTGATTGCAGGGGGAACCACAGATACGCAGTATTTT. This translates into CASSLIAGGTTDTQYF.

The chain uses TRBV2 and TRBJ2-7, with 11 bases fitting TRBD1. From germline, CDR1 is SNHLY and CDR2 FYNNEI. V lost 4 bases and J lost 0; bases outside the gene matches: 2. This CDR3 contains 15 residues. The CDR3 region has the DNA TGTGCCAGCAGTGGCGGGACAGGGGGCTCCTACGAGCAGTACTTC. Its translation is CASSGGTGGSYEQYF.

The rearrangement links TRBV28 to TRBJ2-2, with TRBD2 matching over 15 bases. Trimming at V came to 4 bases and at J to 7 bases, leaving 4 bases not matched to a gene. This CDR3 has 16 amino acids. From germline, CDR1 is MDHEN and CDR2 SYDVKM. CDR3 bases: TGTGCCAGCAGTTCCGGGACTAGCGGGGGGTTCGGGGAGCTGTTTTTT. This codes for CASSSGTSGGFGELFF.